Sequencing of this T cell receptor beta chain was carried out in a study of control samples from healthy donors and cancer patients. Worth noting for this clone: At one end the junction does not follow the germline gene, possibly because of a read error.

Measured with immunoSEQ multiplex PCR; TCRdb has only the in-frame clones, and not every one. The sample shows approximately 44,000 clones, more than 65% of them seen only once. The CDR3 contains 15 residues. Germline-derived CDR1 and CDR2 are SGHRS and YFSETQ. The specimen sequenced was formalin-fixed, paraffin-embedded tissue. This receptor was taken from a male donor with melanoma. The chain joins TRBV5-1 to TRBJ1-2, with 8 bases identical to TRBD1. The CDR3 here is CASSSRTGRDGGYIF. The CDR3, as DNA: TGCGCCAGCAGCTCTCGGACAGGGCGGGATGGTGGCTACATCTTC.